Below, 30 T cell receptor beta chains from the same sample are listed, as sequenced in a study of control samples from healthy donors and cancer patients. Sequenced by immunoSEQ multiplex PCR; TCRdb stores in-frame clones only, minus some. The table includes about 120,000 clones, about 91% detected once. Sequenced: blood. Receptor source: a man aged 35 to 55 in good health.

The chain carries TRBV10-1 and TRBJ2-2; D is perhaps TRBD2 (6 bases). Trimming removed 3 bases from V and 3 bases from J, with 8 bases in between. The CDR3 consists of 14 residues. In germline, CDR1 is WNHNN, CDR2 SYGVQD (reference sequence). The chain's CDR3 is CASSDSGDTGELFF. For the CDR3, the DNA is TGCGCCAGCAGTGATTCGGGGGACACCGGGGAGCTGTTTTTT.

The V call is TRBV6-5, the J call TRBJ2-5; D gene unclear. Trimming shortened V by 1 base and J by 1 base, and 7 bases separated the two germline ends. This CDR3 has 14 amino acids. CDR1 is MNHEY and CDR2 is SVGAGI in the germline V gene. CDR3 residues: CASSYYGPQETQYF. Written as DNA, the CDR3 is TGTGCCAGCAGTTACTATGGGCCCCAAGAGACCCAGTACTTC.

V usage is TRBV30 and J usage is TRBJ2-3; 10 positions match TRBD2. Germline V lookup: CDR1 GTSNPN, CDR2 SVGIG (reference sequence). This CDR3 spans 14 amino acids. Trimming took 0 bases from V and 6 from J; bases not matched to a gene: 3. This chain's CDR3 is CAWSVWGLADTQYF. The CDR3 nucleotides are TGTGCCTGGAGTGTTTGGGGACTAGCGGATACGCAGTATTTT. The variable domain in full, completed from reference TRBV30 and TRBJ2-3, reads SQTIHQWPATLVQPVGSPLSLECTVEGTSNPNLYWYRQAAGRGLQLLFYSVGIGQISSEVPQNLSASRPQDRQFILSSKKLLLSDSGFYLCAWSVWGLADTQYFGPGTRLTVL.

In this sample, this clone turned up once. V gene TRBV2 combines with J gene TRBJ2-7, with 12 positions matching TRBD2. Germline assignment: CDR1 SNHLY and CDR2 FYNNEI. The J segment lost 0 bases and the V segment lost 6 bases, leaving 6 bases of the junction unmatched. This CDR3 region has 16 residues. CDR3 sequence: CASRTSGGQSSYEQYF. CDR3 coding DNA: TGTGCCAGCAGGACTAGCGGGGGCCAAAGCTCCTACGAGCAGTACTTC.

The V gene is TRBV14, the J gene TRBJ2-7; 9 bases agree with TRBD2. CDR1 is SGHDN and CDR2 is FVKESK in the germline V gene. The CDR3 runs 13 residues. V trimming: 0 bases; J trimming: 8 bases; junction bases outside the gene matches: 2. The CDR3, as DNA: TGTGCCAGCAGCCAAGATCTAGCGGGGAAGCAGTACTTC. This gives the protein CASSQDLAGKQYF.

DNA for the CDR3: TGCGCCAGCAGCTTGGAGGGTACCGGGGAGCTGTTTTTT. This codes for CASSLEGTGELFF. This rearrangement joins TRBV5-1 to TRBJ2-2; D not certain. CDR3 length: 13 amino acids. Trimming pared 0 bases from V and 5 bases from J, leaving 5 bases between. Per the germline V gene, CDR1 is SGHRS and CDR2 is YFSETQ.

The chain links TRBV18 to TRBJ2-3, with D possibly being TRBD1 (5 bases). The CDR3 is made up of 17 amino acids. CDR1 is KGHSH, CDR2 LQKENI, per germline. Trimming took 1 base from V and 3 from J, leaving 17 bases between them. The CDR3 DNA sequence: TGTGCCAGCTCACCACTTGGGGCAGGGCGTCCGACAGATACGCAGTATTTT. This gives the protein CASSPLGAGRPTDTQYF.

J is TRBJ1-2 and V is TRBV20-1; D unresolved. This CDR3 has 11 amino acids. The germline gives CDR1 DFQATT, CDR2 SNEGSKA (reference sequence). V was trimmed by 5 bases and J by 4 bases, leaving 8 bases between them. The CDR3 reads CSAEWAYGYTF. The CDR3 DNA reads as TGCAGTGCTGAATGGGCCTATGGCTACACCTTC.

This clone was detected only once. The chain combines TRBV11-3 with TRBJ2-7; D not certain. Trimming left V 2 bases short and J 0 bases short, with 11 bases between. The CDR3 spans 15 residues. Looked up from germline, CDR1 is SGHNT and CDR2 is YENEEA. The CDR3 loop is CASSLTAASSYEQYF. The CDR3 nucleotides read TGTGCCAGCAGCTTAACGGCGGCGAGCTCCTACGAGCAGTACTTC.

The gene calls are TRBV29-1 and TRBJ1-1; a possible D gene is TRBD1 (6 bases). CDR1 and CDR2 from the germline V gene are SQVTM and ANQGSEA. The CDR3 contains 13 residues. The V and J ends lost 5 bases and 5 bases respectively, with 15 bases between them. CDR3 in DNA: TGCAGCGTTCGAAACGGGGGCGGTACTGAAGCTTTCTTT. Protein sequence: CSVRNGGGTEAFF. Full variable domain (rest looked up from reference TRBV29-1 and TRBJ1-1): SAVISQKPSRDICQRGTSLTIQCQVDSQVTMMFWYRQQPGQSLTLIATANQGSEATYESGFVIDKFPISRPNLTFSTLTVSNMSPEDSSIYLCSVRNGGGTEAFFGQGTRLTVV.

This clone was picked up one time. The J gene is TRBJ1-1, the V gene TRBV5-1; tentatively, D is TRBD1 (6 bases). CDR1 and CDR2 (germline): SGHRS, YFSETQ. The length of the CDR3 is 15 residues. Trimming took off 4 bases at V and 2 bases at J, with 15 bases between the two ends. CDR3 loop: CASSSGGQPNTEAFF. CDR3 sequence (DNA): TGCGCCAGCAGCAGCGGGGGGCAGCCTAACACTGAAGCTTTCTTT. Full variable domain (remainder filled in from reference TRBV5-1 and TRBJ1-1): KAGVTQTPRYLIKTRGQQVTLSCSPISGHRSVSWYQQTPGQGLQFLFEYFSETQRNKGNFPGRFSGRQFSNSRSEMNVSTLELGDSALYLCASSSGGQPNTEAFFGQGTRLTVV.

The gene calls are TRBV7-9 and TRBJ1-6; D perhaps matches TRBD1 (5 bases). Germline-derived CDR1 and CDR2 are SEHNR and FQNEAQ (reference sequence). The length of the CDR3 is 15 residues. V was trimmed by 5 bases and J by 7 bases, leaving 15 bases between them. CDR3 sequence (DNA): TGTGCCAGCAGCCCCAGGGAGGGGACCAATTCACCCCTCCACTTT. The encoded protein is CASSPREGTNSPLHF.

This chain links TRBV5-8 with TRBJ2-4; 10 bases are shared with TRBD1. Trimming took 5 bases from V and 4 from J; bases not matched to a gene: 6. Looked up from germline, CDR1 is SGHTS and CDR2 is YDEGEE. The CDR3 has 15 amino acids. CDR3 sequence (DNA): TGTGCCAGCAGTTTCAGGACAGGGGGGAAAAACATTCAGTACTTC. This sequence encodes CASSFRTGGKNIQYF.

This rearrangement joins TRBV5-6 to TRBJ1-2, with D unclear. Germline V gene lookup returns CDR1 SGHDT and CDR2 YYEEEE. This CDR3 has 13 amino acids. With 2 bases removed from V and 5 bases from J, the gap between germline ends came to 10 bases. CDR3 in amino acids: CASSFERDYGYTF. The CDR3 region has the DNA TGTGCCAGCAGCTTCGAACGGGATTATGGCTACACCTTC.

This chain uses TRBV3-1 (or the pseudogene TRBV3-2) with TRBJ1-5; D possibly corresponds to TRBD1 (5 bases). The V gene lost 0 bases and the J gene lost 9 bases, with 15 bases spanning the gap. Germline values: CDR1 LGHDT, CDR2 YNNKEL (reference sequence). The length of the CDR3 is 15 residues. The CDR3 loop is CASSQDQGTGGPQHF. The CDR3 DNA follows: TGTGCCAGCAGCCAAGATCAAGGGACGGGGGGGCCCCAGCATTTT.

The chain has TRBV20-1 and TRBJ1-3; D is unclear. CDR3 length: 11 amino acids. The V and J ends lost 6 bases and 3 bases respectively, with 6 bases between them. Germline CDR1 reads DFQATT; CDR2 reads SNEGSKA (reference sequence). In nucleotides, the CDR3 is TGCAGTGCCGAGATTGGAAACACCATATATTTT. Translated: CSAEIGNTIYF.

The V and J genes are TRBV2 and TRBJ2-5, with D tentatively TRBD1 (6 bases). Trimming took off 8 bases at V and 0 bases at J, with 16 bases between the two ends. The CDR3 runs 15 residues. Looked up from germline, CDR1 is SNHLY and CDR2 is FYNNEI. This CDR3 reads CASATGQSYQETQYF. The CDR3 region has the DNA TGTGCCAGCGCCACCGGACAGTCGTACCAAGAGACCCAGTACTTC.

The chain combines TRBV12-3 or TRBV12-4 with TRBJ1-2, with 7 bases fitting TRBD1. With 5 bases clipped from V and 8 bases from J, the junction kept 8 bases outside the gene matches. The CDR3 consists of 13 residues. The DNA for the CDR3 is TGTGCCAGCAGTACAGGGGAAAGAGAAGGCTACACCTTC. As protein: CASSTGEREGYTF.

V is TRBV7-2 and J is TRBJ2-1; 13 nucleotides match TRBD2. V lost 4 bases to trimming and J lost 9 bases; unmatched junction nucleotides: 6. Germline V lookup: CDR1 SGHTA, CDR2 FQGNSA. This CDR3 spans 15 amino acids. In nucleotides, the CDR3 is TGTGCCAGCAGCTCCGGACTAGCGGGGGCGGCTGAGCAGTTCTTC. This sequence encodes CASSSGLAGAAEQFF.

The chain is built from TRBV19 and TRBJ2-2; unclear D gene. Germline values: CDR1 LNHDA, CDR2 SQIVND (reference sequence). V lost 4 bases and J lost 1, with 4 bases in between. The CDR3 extends over 13 amino acids. As DNA, the CDR3 is TGTGCCAGTAGTAGGGGGAACACCGGGGAGCTGTTTTTT. It translates to CASSRGNTGELFF.

The rearrangement uses TRBV7-3 and TRBJ2-3; 11 bases fit TRBD2. The V gene's germline CDR1 is SGHTA and CDR2 FQGTGA. There are 16 residues in the CDR3. J lost 3 bases, V lost 4 bases, and 6 bases had no gene match. In nucleotides, the CDR3 is TGTGCCAGCAGCTCCCGACTAGCGGGGCCTACAGATACGCAGTATTTT. Protein product: CASSSRLAGPTDTQYF.

This clone came up once. The chain has TRBV30 and TRBJ2-7, with D perhaps matching TRBD2 (6 bases). The germline gives CDR1 GTSNPN, CDR2 SVGIG (reference sequence). This CDR3 is built from 14 residues. The ends were cut back, 1 base at V and 4 bases at J, with 14 bases in the middle. CDR3 protein: CAWSAPPGRYEQYF. The CDR3 DNA reads as TGTGCCTGGAGTGCCCCCCCGGGGAGGTACGAGCAGTACTTC.

The chain joins TRBV7-8 to TRBJ2-1; D call uncertain. CDR3 length: 15 residues. Looked up from germline, CDR1 is SGHVS and CDR2 is FQNEAQ. Trimming left V 4 bases short and J 7 bases short, with 17 bases between. In DNA form, the CDR3 reads TGTGCCAGCAGCTCCGGACCCCAATCCCCGAATGAGCAGTTCTTC. Its protein is CASSSGPQSPNEQFF. Supplemented by reference TRBV7-8 and TRBJ2-1, the full variable domain reads GAGVSQSPRYKVAKRGQDVALRCDPISGHVSLFWYQQALGQGPEFLTYFQNEAQLDKSGLPSDRFFAERPEGSVSTLKIQRTQQEDSAVYLCASSSGPQSPNEQFFGPGTRLTVL.

This chain links TRBV13 with TRBJ2-5; TRBD1 agrees at 9 bases. Germline V CDR1 and CDR2: PRHDT, FYEKMQ (reference sequence). Unmatched junction bases numbered 9, after V lost 5 bases and J lost 5 bases. CDR3 length: 15 amino acids. CDR3 loop: CASSISGTGLETQYF. For the CDR3, the DNA is TGTGCCAGCAGCATTAGTGGGACAGGGCTGGAGACCCAGTACTTC.

V gene TRBV2 combines with J gene TRBJ2-5; 7 nucleotides align to TRBD1. V trimming: 6 bases; J trimming: 4 bases; junction bases outside the gene matches: 8. The germline CDR1 and CDR2 sequences are SNHLY and FYNNEI. This CDR3 has 14 residues. CDR3 nucleotides: TGTGCCAGCAGAAACAGGGGTGGGAGAGAGACCCAGTACTTC. Translating it yields CASRNRGGRETQYF.

J is TRBJ2-6 and V is TRBV4-2; no firm D call. CDR1 is LGHNA and CDR2 is YNFKEQ in the germline V gene. CDR3 length: 16 amino acids. V was trimmed by 1 base and J by 0 bases, leaving 7 bases between them. The CDR3: CASSQGLGSGANVLTF. As DNA, the CDR3 is TGTGCCAGCAGCCAAGGTCTGGGCTCTGGGGCCAACGTCCTGACTTTC.

This clone was seen more than once but under ten times. The chain links TRBV5-5 to TRBJ2-7; the D gene could be TRBD1 or TRBD2 (5 bases each). The CDR3 spans 17 residues. V was clipped by 1 base and J by 5 bases, with 22 bases between them. Germline-derived CDR1 and CDR2 are SGHKS and YYEKEE (reference sequence). CDR3 loop: CASSLTATGARGDEQYF. The CDR3 DNA reads as TGTGCCAGCAGCTTGACCGCAACCGGGGCCAGAGGAGACGAGCAGTACTTC.

The CDR3, as DNA: TGTGCCAGCAGCTTTAACACCCGGAGGTATGGCTACACCTTC. It translates to CASSFNTRRYGYTF. This chain uses TRBV7-8 with TRBJ1-2; D unclear. There are 14 residues in the CDR3. CDR1 is SGHVS, CDR2 FQNEAQ, per germline. The germline V and J ends were trimmed by 3 bases and 5 bases, with 13 bases remaining between them.

This sequence joins TRBV5-1 and TRBJ1-4; a possible D gene is TRBD1 (5 bases). The CDR3 has 15 amino acids. Germline CDR1 and CDR2: SGHRS and YFSETQ. V gave up 5 bases and J gave up 8 bases, with 19 bases separating them. CDR3 DNA sequence: TGCGCCAGCAGTTTTGGTAGGGGATCTGGGGAAAAACTGTTTTTT. It specifies CASSFGRGSGEKLFF. The variable domain in full, with the rest retrieved from reference TRBV5-1 and TRBJ1-4, is KAGVTQTPRYLIKTRGQQVTLSCSPISGHRSVSWYQQTPGQGLQFLFEYFSETQRNKGNFPGRFSGRQFSNSRSEMNVSTLELGDSALYLCASSFGRGSGEKLFFGSGTQLSVL.

The chain employs TRBV30 and TRBJ2-7, with D unresolved. This CDR3 comprises 14 residues. Looked up from germline, CDR1 is GTSNPN and CDR2 is SVGIG (reference sequence). With 4 bases removed from V and 1 base from J, the gap between germline ends came to 14 bases. The CDR3 loop reads CAWKYSRFSYEQYF. CDR3 sequence (DNA): TGTGCCTGGAAGTACAGTCGATTTTCCTACGAGCAGTACTTC.